Listed below are T cell receptor beta chains from one sample, sequenced in a study of beta chain features in type 1 diabetes. Method: immunoSEQ multiplex PCR; TCRdb's copy keeps in-frame clones and lacks some. The table shows approximately 270,000 clones, with roughly 13% occurring only once. The specimen was naive CD4+ T cells from blood. These receptors were taken from a man aged 30 to 39 with type 1 diabetes. The CDR3 runs from the conserved cysteine through the conserved F or W. The order of the fields is V gene, D gene, J gene, CDR3 length, clone size, CDR3 DNA, CDR3 protein. D genes are given only for firm matches. A clone size is listed for some rows: how often the clone was seen (once, few, many), or a class if it is expanded.

V gene: TRBV7-3
D gene: -
J gene: TRBJ2-7
CDR3 length: 14
clone size: few
CDR3 DNA: TGTGCCAGCAGCCAAGGAGGGGGCGCGTACGAGCAGTACTTC
CDR3 protein: CASSQGGGAYEQYF

V gene: TRBV7-8
D gene: TRBD1
J gene: TRBJ2-1
CDR3 length: 12
clone size: few
CDR3 DNA: TGTGCCAGCAGCTTTCCGGGACAGGGCGGCTTCTTC
CDR3 protein: CASSFPGQGGFF

V gene: TRBV6-1
D gene: -
J gene: TRBJ2-3
CDR3 length: 15
clone size: few
CDR3 DNA: TGTGCCAGCAGTGAAGCGCAACAGGGTGTCGGTACGCAGTATTTT
CDR3 protein: CASSEAQQGVGTQYF

V gene: TRBV19
D gene: TRBD2
J gene: TRBJ2-7
CDR3 length: 15
clone size: -
CDR3 DNA: TGTGCCAGTAGTCCTACTAGCGGGAGAAGCTACGAGCAGTACTTC
CDR3 protein: CASSPTSGRSYEQYF

V gene: TRBV7-6
D gene: TRBD1
J gene: TRBJ2-2
CDR3 length: 14
clone size: few
CDR3 DNA: TGTGCCAGCAGGGCAGGGGGCGCGACCGGGGAGCTGTTTTTT
CDR3 protein: CASRAGGATGELFF

V gene: TRBV15
D gene: TRBD1
J gene: TRBJ2-1
CDR3 length: 16
clone size: -
CDR3 DNA: TGTGCCACCAGCAAAGGACAGGGTGGGGGTAGGTATGAGCAGTTCTTC
CDR3 protein: CATSKGQGGGRYEQFF

V gene: TRBV30
D gene: TRBD1
J gene: TRBJ1-2
CDR3 length: 12
clone size: -
CDR3 DNA: TGTGCCTGGAACAGGGGCGGCTATGGCTACACCTTC
CDR3 protein: CAWNRGGYGYTF

V gene: TRBV15
D gene: TRBD1
J gene: TRBJ2-5
CDR3 length: 14
clone size: few
CDR3 DNA: TGTGCCACCAGCAGGCAGGGGGCGGGAGAGACCCAGTACTTC
CDR3 protein: CATSRQGAGETQYF

V gene: TRBV19
D gene: -
J gene: TRBJ2-1
CDR3 length: 15
clone size: few
CDR3 DNA: TGTGCCAGCTCTCTTAGCGGTGGGGAGTACAATGAGCAGTTCTTC
CDR3 protein: CASSLSGGEYNEQFF

V gene: TRBV29-1
D gene: TRBD1
J gene: TRBJ2-1
CDR3 length: 13
clone size: -
CDR3 DNA: TGCAGCGTTGAAACCCGGACAGGCGGTGAGCAGTTCTTC
CDR3 protein: CSVETRTGGEQFF

V gene: TRBV19
D gene: -
J gene: TRBJ2-1
CDR3 length: 14
clone size: -
CDR3 DNA: TGTGCCAGTAGTATATCGTTCCAAGCGGATGAGCAGTTCTTC
CDR3 protein: CASSISFQADEQFF

V gene: TRBV5-6
D gene: TRBD2
J gene: TRBJ2-2
CDR3 length: 17
clone size: -
CDR3 DNA: TGTGCCAGCAGCTCCTTACTAGCGGGAGTTACCACCGGGGAGCTGTTTTTT
CDR3 protein: CASSSLLAGVTTGELFF

V gene: TRBV27
D gene: -
J gene: TRBJ1-5
CDR3 length: 12
clone size: -
CDR3 DNA: TGTGCCAGCAGCTACCTGAATCAGCCCCAGCATTTT
CDR3 protein: CASSYLNQPQHF

V gene: TRBV7-9
D gene: -
J gene: TRBJ1-5
CDR3 length: 14
clone size: -
CDR3 DNA: TGTGCCAGCAGCTTAGTCGACAACAATCAGCCCCAGCATTTT
CDR3 protein: CASSLVDNNQPQHF

V gene: TRBV27
D gene: TRBD2
J gene: TRBJ2-3
CDR3 length: 15
clone size: -
CDR3 DNA: TGTGCCAGCAGTTTATCCGCGGGAGCCCCAGATACGCAGTATTTT
CDR3 protein: CASSLSAGAPDTQYF

V gene: TRBV5-1
D gene: TRBD2
J gene: TRBJ2-1
CDR3 length: 15
clone size: few
CDR3 DNA: TGCGCCAGCAGCTTGGTGACTAGCGGGTACAATGAGCAGTTCTTC
CDR3 protein: CASSLVTSGYNEQFF

V gene: TRBV5-1
D gene: -
J gene: TRBJ2-2
CDR3 length: 14
clone size: few
CDR3 DNA: TGCGCCAGCAGCTCCCGGGACTCCTCCGGGGAGCTGTTTTTT
CDR3 protein: CASSSRDSSGELFF

V gene: TRBV5-1
D gene: TRBD2
J gene: TRBJ2-7
CDR3 length: 15
clone size: -
CDR3 DNA: TGCGCCAGCAGCTTGGCCGGGACTAGGGGCTACGAGCAGTACTTC
CDR3 protein: CASSLAGTRGYEQYF

V gene: TRBV1
D gene: -
J gene: TRBJ1-5
CDR3 length: 15
clone size: -
CDR3 DNA: TGCACCAGCAGCCAAGACGCAGGGGGAGGTCAGCCCCAGCATTTT
CDR3 protein: CTSSQDAGGGQPQHF

V gene: TRBV9
D gene: -
J gene: TRBJ2-7
CDR3 length: 15
clone size: -
CDR3 DNA: TGTGCCAGCAGCAATCCGAACCCCCCCACATCCGAGCAGTACTTC
CDR3 protein: CASSNPNPPTSEQYF

V gene: TRBV5-1
D gene: TRBD2
J gene: TRBJ2-7
CDR3 length: 15
clone size: -
CDR3 DNA: TGCGCCAGCAGCTTGGTAAGGGACTATTACTACGAGCAGTACTTC
CDR3 protein: CASSLVRDYYYEQYF

V gene: TRBV7-3
D gene: TRBD1
J gene: TRBJ2-2
CDR3 length: 18
clone size: few
CDR3 DNA: TGTGCCAGCAGCCCCGATCTCCCGGGACAGGGGAATCGTGGGGAGCTGTTTTTT
CDR3 protein: CASSPDLPGQGNRGELFF

V gene: TRBV9
D gene: TRBD1
J gene: TRBJ2-3
CDR3 length: 16
clone size: -
CDR3 DNA: TGTGCCAGCAGCGTAGGGGCAGGGGGAGTGGTAGATACGCAGTATTTT
CDR3 protein: CASSVGAGGVVDTQYF

V gene: TRBV19
D gene: TRBD2
J gene: TRBJ2-5
CDR3 length: 12
clone size: -
CDR3 DNA: TGTGCCAGTAACGCGGGAGGCGAGACCCAGTACTTC
CDR3 protein: CASNAGGETQYF

V gene: TRBV5-6
D gene: -
J gene: TRBJ1-2
CDR3 length: 13
clone size: few
CDR3 DNA: TGTGCCAGCAGCCCTAGACAGACCTATGGCTACACCTTC
CDR3 protein: CASSPRQTYGYTF

V gene: TRBV18
D gene: -
J gene: TRBJ2-5
CDR3 length: 13
clone size: few
CDR3 DNA: TGTGCCAGCTCACCACCGTCCGGGGAGGCCCAGTACTTC
CDR3 protein: CASSPPSGEAQYF

V gene: TRBV11-2
D gene: TRBD2
J gene: TRBJ2-6
CDR3 length: 18
clone size: few
CDR3 DNA: TGTGCCAGCAGCTTAGGGGGCGGGAGTAACGCTGGGGCCAACGTCCTGACTTTC
CDR3 protein: CASSLGGGSNAGANVLTF

V gene: TRBV19
D gene: -
J gene: TRBJ2-1
CDR3 length: 14
clone size: -
CDR3 DNA: TGTGCCAGTAGGGCACTAGTATCGTCCAATGAGCAGTTCTTC
CDR3 protein: CASRALVSSNEQFF

V gene: TRBV7-2
D gene: TRBD2
J gene: TRBJ2-3
CDR3 length: 12
clone size: -
CDR3 DNA: TGTGCCAGCAGCTTGACTAGCTATACGCAGTATTTT
CDR3 protein: CASSLTSYTQYF

V gene: TRBV5-1
D gene: TRBD1
J gene: TRBJ2-7
CDR3 length: 15
clone size: few
CDR3 DNA: TGCGCCAGCAGCCGATCCGGACAGGAAGCCTACGAGCAGTACTTC
CDR3 protein: CASSRSGQEAYEQYF

V gene: TRBV4-3
D gene: -
J gene: TRBJ2-2
CDR3 length: 16
clone size: few
CDR3 DNA: TGCGCCAGCAGCGTTAGCAGGGACACTAACACCGGGGAGCTGTTTTTT
CDR3 protein: CASSVSRDTNTGELFF

V gene: TRBV5-4
D gene: TRBD2
J gene: TRBJ2-3
CDR3 length: 16
clone size: few
CDR3 DNA: TGTGCCAGCAGCCCGAGCGATAGCGGGAATCCAGATACGCAGTATTTT
CDR3 protein: CASSPSDSGNPDTQYF

V gene: TRBV9
D gene: -
J gene: TRBJ1-5
CDR3 length: 14
clone size: -
CDR3 DNA: TGTGCCAGCAGCGCTGGGGCCGGCAATCAGCCCCAGCATTTT
CDR3 protein: CASSAGAGNQPQHF

V gene: TRBV27
D gene: -
J gene: TRBJ2-2
CDR3 length: 15
clone size: few
CDR3 DNA: TGTGCCAGCAGACGAGGGGGAGGGCCGAACGGGGAGCTGTTTTTT
CDR3 protein: CASRRGGGPNGELFF